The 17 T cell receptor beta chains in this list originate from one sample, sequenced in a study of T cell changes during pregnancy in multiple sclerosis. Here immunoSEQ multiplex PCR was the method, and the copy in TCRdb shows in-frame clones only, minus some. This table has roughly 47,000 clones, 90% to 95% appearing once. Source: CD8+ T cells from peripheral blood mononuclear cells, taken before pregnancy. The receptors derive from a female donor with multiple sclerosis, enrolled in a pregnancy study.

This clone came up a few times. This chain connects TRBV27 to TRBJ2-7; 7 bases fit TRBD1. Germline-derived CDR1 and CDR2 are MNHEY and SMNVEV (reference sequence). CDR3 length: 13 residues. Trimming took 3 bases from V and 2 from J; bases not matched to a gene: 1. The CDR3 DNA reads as TGTGCCAGCAGTTTGACAGGGACCTACGAGCAGTACTTC. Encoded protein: CASSLTGTYEQYF.

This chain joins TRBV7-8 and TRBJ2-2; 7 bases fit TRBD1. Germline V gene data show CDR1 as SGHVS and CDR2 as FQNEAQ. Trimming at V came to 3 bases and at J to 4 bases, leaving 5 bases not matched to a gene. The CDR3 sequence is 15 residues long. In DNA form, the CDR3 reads TGTGCCAGCAGCTTCCGACAGGGTTTCACCGGGGAGCTGTTTTTT. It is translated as CASSFRQGFTGELFF. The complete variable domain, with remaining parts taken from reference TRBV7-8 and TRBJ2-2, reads GAGVSQSPRYKVAKRGQDVALRCDPISGHVSLFWYQQALGQGPEFLTYFQNEAQLDKSGLPSDRFFAERPEGSVSTLKIQRTQQEDSAVYLCASSFRQGFTGELFFGEGSRLTVL.

The CDR3 nucleotides read TGTGCCAGCAGCTTAGGGACAGGGGTCCCTAACTATGGCTACACCTTC. Its translation: CASSLGTGVPNYGYTF. V usage is TRBV13 and J usage is TRBJ1-2; 8 nucleotides match TRBD1. CDR1 is PRHDT and CDR2 is FYEKMQ in the germline V gene (reference sequence). The J segment lost 0 bases and the V segment lost 0 bases, leaving 3 bases of the junction unmatched. The CDR3 is 16 residues long.

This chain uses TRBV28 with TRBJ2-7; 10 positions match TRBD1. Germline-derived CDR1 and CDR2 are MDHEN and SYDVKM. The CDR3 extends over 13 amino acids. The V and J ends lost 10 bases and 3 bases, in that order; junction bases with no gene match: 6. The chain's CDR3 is CATDGQGDYEQYF. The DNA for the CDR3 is TGTGCCACCGACGGACAGGGGGACTACGAGCAGTACTTC.

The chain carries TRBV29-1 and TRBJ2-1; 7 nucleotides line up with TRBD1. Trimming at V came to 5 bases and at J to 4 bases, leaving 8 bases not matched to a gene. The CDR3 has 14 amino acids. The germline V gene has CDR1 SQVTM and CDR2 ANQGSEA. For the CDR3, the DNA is TGCAGCGTTAACAGGGGTTCTTTTTACAATGAGCAGTTCTTC. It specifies CSVNRGSFYNEQFF.

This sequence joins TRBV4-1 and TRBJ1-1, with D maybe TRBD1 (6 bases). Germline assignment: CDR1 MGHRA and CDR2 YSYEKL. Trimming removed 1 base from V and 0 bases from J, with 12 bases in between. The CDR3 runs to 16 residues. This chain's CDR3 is CASSQADSGMNTEAFF. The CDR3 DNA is TGCGCCAGCAGCCAAGCGGACAGCGGCATGAACACTGAAGCTTTCTTT.

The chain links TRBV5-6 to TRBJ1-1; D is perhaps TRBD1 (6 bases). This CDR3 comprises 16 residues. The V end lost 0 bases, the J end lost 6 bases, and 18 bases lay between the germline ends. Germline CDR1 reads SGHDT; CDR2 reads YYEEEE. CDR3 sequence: CASSLEFAGEFSEAFF. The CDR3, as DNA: TGTGCCAGCAGCTTGGAATTCGCAGGGGAATTTTCTGAAGCTTTCTTT. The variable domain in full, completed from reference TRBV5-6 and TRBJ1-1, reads DAGVTQSPTHLIKTRGQQVTLRCSPKSGHDTVSWYQQALGQGPQFIFQYYEEEERQRGNFPDRFSGHQFPNYSSELNVNALLLGDSALYLCASSLEFAGEFSEAFFGQGTRLTVV.

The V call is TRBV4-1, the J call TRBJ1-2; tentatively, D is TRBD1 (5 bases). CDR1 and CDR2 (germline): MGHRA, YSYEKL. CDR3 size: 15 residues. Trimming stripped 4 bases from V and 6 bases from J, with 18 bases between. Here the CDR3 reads CASSPYWSGADGYTF. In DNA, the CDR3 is TGCGCCAGCAGCCCGTACTGGAGTGGGGCCGATGGCTACACCTTC.

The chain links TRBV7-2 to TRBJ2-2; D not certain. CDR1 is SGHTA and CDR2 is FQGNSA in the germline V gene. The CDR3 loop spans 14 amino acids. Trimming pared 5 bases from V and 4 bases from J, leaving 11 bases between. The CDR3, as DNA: TGTGCCAGCAGCCCTCTCCCCAGCACCGGGGAGCTGTTTTTT. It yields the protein CASSPLPSTGELFF.

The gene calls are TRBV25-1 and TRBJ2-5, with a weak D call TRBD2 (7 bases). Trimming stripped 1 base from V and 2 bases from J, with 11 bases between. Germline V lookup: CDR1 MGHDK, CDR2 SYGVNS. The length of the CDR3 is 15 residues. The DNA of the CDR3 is TGTGCCAGCAGTGAATGGGGGGGGCGGCAAGAGACCCAGTACTTC. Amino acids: CASSEWGGRQETQYF.

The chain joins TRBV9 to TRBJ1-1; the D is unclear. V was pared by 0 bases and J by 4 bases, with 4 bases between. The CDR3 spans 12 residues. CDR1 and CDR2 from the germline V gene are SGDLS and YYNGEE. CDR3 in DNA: TGTGCCAGCAGCGTAGCGGGCACTGAAGCTTTCTTT. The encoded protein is CASSVAGTEAFF.

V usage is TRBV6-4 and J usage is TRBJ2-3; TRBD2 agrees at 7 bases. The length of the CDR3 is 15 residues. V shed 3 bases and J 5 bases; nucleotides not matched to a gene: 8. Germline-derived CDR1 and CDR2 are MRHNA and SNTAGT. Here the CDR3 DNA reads TGTGCCAGCAGTGAGGCGGCGGGAGAGATAGATACGCAGTATTTT. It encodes CASSEAAGEIDTQYF.

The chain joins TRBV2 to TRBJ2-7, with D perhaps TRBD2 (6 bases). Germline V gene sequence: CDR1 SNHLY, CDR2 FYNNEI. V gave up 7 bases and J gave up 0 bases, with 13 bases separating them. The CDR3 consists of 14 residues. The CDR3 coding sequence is TGTGCCAGCACGTGGTTCGGGAGCTCCTACGAGCAGTACTTC. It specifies CASTWFGSSYEQYF.

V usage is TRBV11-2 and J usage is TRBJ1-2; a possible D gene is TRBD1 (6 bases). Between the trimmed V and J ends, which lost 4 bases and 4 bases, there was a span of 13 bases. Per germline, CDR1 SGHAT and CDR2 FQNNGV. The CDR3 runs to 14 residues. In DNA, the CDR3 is TGTGCCAGCAGCTCTAGGGGGATCGGCTATGGCTACACCTTC. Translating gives CASSSRGIGYGYTF.

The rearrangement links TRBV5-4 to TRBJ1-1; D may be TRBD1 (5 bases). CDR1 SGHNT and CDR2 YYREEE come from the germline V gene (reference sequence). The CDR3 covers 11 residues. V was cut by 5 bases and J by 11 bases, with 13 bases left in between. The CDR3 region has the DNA TGTGCCAGCAGTTCGGGGGGAGCGGCTTTCTTT. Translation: CASSSGGAAFF.

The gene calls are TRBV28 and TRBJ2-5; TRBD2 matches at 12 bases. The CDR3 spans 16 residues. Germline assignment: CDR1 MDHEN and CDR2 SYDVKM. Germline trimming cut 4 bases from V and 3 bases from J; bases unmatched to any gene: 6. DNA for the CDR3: TGTGCCAGCAGTTCGTGGACTAGCGGGATTGAAGAGACCCAGTACTTC. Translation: CASSSWTSGIEETQYF.

CDR3 coding DNA: TGTGCCAGTGGACCGGGACAGTCTATTTCACCCCTCCACTTT. Translating it yields CASGPGQSISPLHF. The V call is TRBV25-1, the J call TRBJ1-6; 7 bases agree with TRBD1. Germline V CDR1 and CDR2: MGHDK, SYGVNS. This CDR3 comprises 14 residues. The ends lost 9 bases at V and 9 bases at J; junction bases unmatched: 11. Drawing the rest from reference TRBV25-1 and TRBJ1-6, the complete variable domain is EADIYQTPRYLVIGTGKKITLECSQTMGHDKMYWYQQDPGMELHLIHYSYGVNSTEKGDLSSESTVSRIRTEHFPLTLESARPSHTSQYLCASGPGQSISPLHFGNGTRLTVT.